The 18 T cell receptor beta chains below come from one sample, sequenced in a study of blood T cell repertoires in COVID-19. Generated by immunoSEQ multiplex PCR, the TCRdb table keeps only in-frame clones and is missing some. Seen here are under 200,000 clones, under 85% observed once, and the top ten hold 9.8%. The sample taken for sequencing was peripheral blood. The receptor set was obtained from a woman aged 80 or older with acute or convalescent COVID-19.

This chain's CDR3 is CSVSGTSGKETQYF. The CDR3 DNA reads as TGCAGCGTTTCAGGGACTAGCGGGAAGGAGACCCAGTACTTC. The chain uses TRBV29-1 and TRBJ2-5; 13 bases map to TRBD2. This CDR3 contains 14 residues. Germline V gene data show CDR1 as SQVTM and CDR2 as ANQGSEA. With V trimmed by 5 bases and J by 5 bases, 5 bases remained unmatched.

The genes are TRBV10-2 and TRBJ1-1; 8 bases are shared with TRBD1. The J segment lost 3 bases and the V segment lost 4 bases, leaving 4 bases of the junction unmatched. There are 14 residues in the CDR3. The germline V gene encodes CDR1 WSHSY and CDR2 SAAADI. The CDR3 coding sequence is TGCGCCAGCAGTGGAACAGGGGGATACACTGAAGCTTTCTTT. This codes for CASSGTGGYTEAFF.

V and J are TRBV7-8 and TRBJ1-1; D is possibly TRBD1 (5 bases). Germline CDR1 SGHVS, CDR2 FQNEAQ. The CDR3 totals 14 residues. V was clipped by 5 bases and J by 0 bases, with 10 bases between them. CDR3 residues: CASSPTGMNTEAFF. The CDR3 nucleotides read TGTGCCAGCAGCCCTACAGGCATGAACACTGAAGCTTTCTTT.

This chain connects TRBV11-2 to TRBJ2-4, with 9 bases aligning to TRBD2. The length of the CDR3 is 18 residues. V was clipped by 0 bases and J by 7 bases; unmatched bases: 13. Germline V gene sequence: CDR1 SGHAT, CDR2 FQNNGV. The CDR3 reads CASSLDIWGGGAPNIQYF. CDR3 nucleotide sequence: TGTGCCAGCAGCTTAGATATTTGGGGCGGGGGGGCCCCCAACATTCAGTACTTC.

The chain links TRBV5-8 to TRBJ2-1, with TRBD2 matching over 13 bases. The V gene end was trimmed by 4 bases and the J gene end by 4 bases; junction bases not matched to a gene: 5. Germline values: CDR1 SGHTS, CDR2 YDEGEE. There are 16 residues in the CDR3. The CDR3 loop reads CASSKGTSGTYNEQFF. CDR3 DNA: TGTGCCAGCAGCAAGGGGACTAGCGGGACTTACAATGAGCAGTTCTTC.

V is TRBV7-2 and J is TRBJ1-1, with D maybe TRBD1 (6 bases). Deletions cut 1 base from V and 7 bases from J, with 16 bases between. This CDR3 contains 15 residues. From germline, CDR1 is SGHTA and CDR2 FQGNSA. The chain's CDR3 is CASSLGGRGASEAFF. The CDR3 nucleotides read TGTGCCAGCAGCTTAGGCGGCAGGGGTGCCAGTGAAGCTTTCTTT. Filled out from reference TRBV7-2 and TRBJ1-1, the complete variable domain reads GAGVSQSPSNKVTEKGKDVELRCDPISGHTALYWYRQSLGQGLEFLIYFQGNSAPDKSGLPSDRFSAERTGGSVSTLTIQRTQQEDSAVYLCASSLGGRGASEAFFGQGTRLTVV.

The chain employs TRBV5-1 and TRBJ2-3; TRBD1 is a possible D gene (6 bases). The CDR3 is 16 residues long. V was shortened by 3 bases and J by 0 bases, with 14 bases between the two germline ends. Germline CDR1 is SGHRS and CDR2 is YFSETQ. Here the CDR3 DNA reads TGCGCCAGCAGCTCGACATCGAGGGGGAGCACAGATACGCAGTATTTT. This gives the protein CASSSTSRGSTDTQYF.

This chain links TRBV27 with TRBJ2-3; D is uncertain. Trimming removed 6 bases at V and 0 bases at J, with 7 bases between. Germline lookup yields CDR1 MNHEY and CDR2 SMNVEV (reference sequence). The CDR3 covers 13 residues. The CDR3 region is CASRSTSTDTQYF. The CDR3 nucleotides read TGTGCCAGCAGGAGTACTAGCACAGATACGCAGTATTTT.

V and J are TRBV18 and TRBJ1-1; possible D gene TRBD1, 6 bases. V gave up 5 bases and J gave up 0 bases, with 7 bases separating them. Germline V CDR1 and CDR2: KGHSH, LQKENI. This CDR3 contains 13 residues. CDR3 loop: CASSGQLNTEAFF. In DNA form, the CDR3 reads TGTGCCAGCTCAGGACAGTTGAACACTGAAGCTTTCTTT.

J is TRBJ1-1 and V is TRBV19, with a tentative D call TRBD1 (5 bases). Deletions cut 7 bases from V and 0 bases from J, with 15 bases between. The CDR3 is 15 residues long. In germline, CDR1 is LNHDA, CDR2 SQIVND (reference sequence). For the CDR3, the DNA is TGTGCCAGTACCGGGGGGACGCTTATGAACACTGAAGCTTTCTTT. Translating gives CASTGGTLMNTEAFF.

The chain couples TRBV27 to TRBJ2-7, with 13 bases that match TRBD2. The CDR3 covers 15 residues. Looked up from germline, CDR1 is MNHEY and CDR2 is SMNVEV (reference sequence). V was pared by 5 bases and J by 6 bases, with 7 bases of the junction left unmatched. DNA of the CDR3: TGTGCCAGCAGTCCTAGGACTAGCGGGAGTGCCGAGCAGTACTTC. This codes for CASSPRTSGSAEQYF.

This chain joins TRBV9 and TRBJ2-3; possibly TRBD1 for D (5 bases). The CDR3 consists of 16 residues. Looked up from germline, CDR1 is SGDLS and CDR2 is YYNGEE. V was shortened by 0 bases and J by 2 bases, with 13 bases between the two germline ends. This CDR3 reads CASSVVSGISTDTQYF. For the CDR3, the DNA is TGTGCCAGCAGCGTAGTTTCAGGGATCTCCACAGATACGCAGTATTTT.

The chain has TRBV19 and TRBJ2-1; TRBD2 matches 11 bases. Trimming removed 4 bases from V and 8 bases from J; junction bases left unmatched: 7. The length of the CDR3 is 15 residues. In germline, CDR1 is LNHDA, CDR2 SQIVND (reference sequence). DNA for the CDR3: TGTGCCAGTAGTAACGGGGCTAGCGGGAGGTATGAGCAGTTCTTC. The encoded protein is CASSNGASGRYEQFF.

V gene TRBV3-1 (or the pseudogene TRBV3-2) combines with J gene TRBJ1-1, with D possibly matching TRBD1 (6 bases). The CDR3 sequence is 19 residues long. Germline V gene sequence: CDR1 LGHDT, CDR2 YNNKEL (reference sequence). V shed 3 bases and J shed 0 bases, with 23 bases lying between them. CDR3 loop: CASSQGAVAEWVMNTEAFF. The DNA of the CDR3 is TGTGCCAGCAGCCAGGGGGCTGTGGCCGAGTGGGTGATGAACACTGAAGCTTTCTTT.

In nucleotides, the CDR3 is TGTGCCAGCAGTTACGGGGCTCGGGGGGCCAAAAACATTCAGTACTTC. Translating gives CASSYGARGAKNIQYF. The chain uses TRBV6-2 or TRBV6-3 and TRBJ2-4; tentatively, D is TRBD2 (6 bases). CDR1 is MNHEY and CDR2 is SVGEGT in the germline V gene. CDR3 length: 16 residues. V was shortened by 2 bases and J by 1 base, with 12 bases between the two germline ends.

This sequence joins TRBV19 and TRBJ1-6; 8 bases agree with TRBD1. Germline CDR1 and CDR2: LNHDA and SQIVND (reference sequence). The ends lost 6 bases at V and 14 bases at J; junction bases unmatched: 6. The CDR3 covers 12 residues. For the CDR3, the DNA is TGTGCCAGTAGCCCCAGACAGGGGACCCTCCACTTT. It encodes CASSPRQGTLHF.

This clone was seen only once. The genes are TRBV28 and TRBJ1-5; D not certain. Trimming stripped 5 bases from V and 2 bases from J, with 22 bases between. Germline values: CDR1 MDHEN, CDR2 SYDVKM. The CDR3 has 18 residues. This CDR3 reads CASSPRPLGVFGNQPQHF. CDR3 bases: TGTGCCAGCAGTCCCCGACCCCTCGGGGTATTTGGCAATCAGCCCCAGCATTTT.

The J gene is TRBJ1-1, the V gene TRBV19; the D gene is possibly TRBD1 (6 bases). Trimming removed 7 bases at V and 10 bases at J, with 25 bases between. This CDR3 is 15 amino acids long. Germline lookup yields CDR1 LNHDA and CDR2 SQIVND (reference sequence). CDR3 region: CASTQGLADQGVAFF. CDR3 DNA sequence: TGTGCCAGTACCCAGGGGTTGGCAGACCAGGGTGTAGCTTTCTTT. Based on the CDR3 plus reference TRBV19 and TRBJ1-1, the full variable domain is DGGITQSPKYLFRKEGQNVTLSCEQNLNHDAMYWYRQDPGQGLRLIYYSQIVNDFQKGDIAEGYSVSREKKESFPLTVTSAQKNPTAFYLCASTQGLADQGVAFFGQGTRLTVV.